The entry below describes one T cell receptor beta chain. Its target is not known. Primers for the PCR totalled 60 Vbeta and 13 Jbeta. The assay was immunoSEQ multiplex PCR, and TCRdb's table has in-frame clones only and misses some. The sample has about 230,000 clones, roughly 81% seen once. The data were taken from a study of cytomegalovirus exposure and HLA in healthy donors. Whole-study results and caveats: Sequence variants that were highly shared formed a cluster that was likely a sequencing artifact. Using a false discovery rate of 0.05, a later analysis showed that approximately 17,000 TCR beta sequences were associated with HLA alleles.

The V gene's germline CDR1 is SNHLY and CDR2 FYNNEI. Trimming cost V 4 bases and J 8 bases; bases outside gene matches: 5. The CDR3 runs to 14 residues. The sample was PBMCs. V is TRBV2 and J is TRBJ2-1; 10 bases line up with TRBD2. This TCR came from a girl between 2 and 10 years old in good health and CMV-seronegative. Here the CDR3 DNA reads TGTGCCAGCAGTGCTAGCGGGGGCTTCCATGAGCAGTTCTTC. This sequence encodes CASSASGGFHEQFF.